What follows are 20 T cell receptor beta chains derived from one specimen sequenced in a study of blood T cells in healthy people across ages. A sample-barcoded 5' primer and a J-beta primer mix were used in a second PCR of roughly 7 to 12 cycles. A single record per CDR3 protein comes from TCRdb applying MiXCR to the 5' RACE reads. The table records approximately 600,000 distinct CDR3 sequences, about 53% of them present only once. The sequencing input was blood. Receptor source: a man aged 55-75 years in good health.

The chain combines TRBV20-1 with TRBJ2-1, with D perhaps matching TRBD1 (6 bases). Germline CDR1 reads DFQATT; CDR2 reads SNEGSKA (reference sequence). Trimming left V 3 bases short and J 5 bases short, with 8 bases between. There are 12 residues in the CDR3. The CDR3 bases are TGCAGTGCTAGCAAGGGGGACAATGAGCAGTTCTTC. Its translation: CSASKGDNEQFF.

V and J are TRBV29-1 and TRBJ2-5; perhaps TRBD1 as D (5 bases). The V gene's germline CDR1 is SQVTM and CDR2 ANQGSEA. The CDR3 has 12 residues. V dropped 8 bases and J dropped 7 bases, with 17 bases sitting between them. The CDR3 bases are TGCAGCCAAGAAAGGGGATCGGGGACCCAGTACTTC. It encodes CSQERGSGTQYF.

This clonotype was detected only a few times. The chain couples TRBV6-5 to TRBJ2-7, with 7 positions matching TRBD2. V shed 10 bases, J shed 1 base, and the junction held 7 bases outside the gene matches. The CDR3 loop spans 13 amino acids. The germline gives CDR1 MNHEY, CDR2 SVGAGI. The CDR3 protein is CATRQRDSYEQYF. For the CDR3, the DNA is TGTGCCACGAGACAGCGGGATTCCTACGAGCAGTACTTC.

This clonotype was counted a few times. The rearrangement uses TRBV20-1 and TRBJ2-7, with 8 bases that match TRBD1. Germline V gives CDR1 DFQATT, CDR2 SNEGSKA (reference sequence). This CDR3 is built from 13 residues. V lost 6 bases to trimming and J lost 2 bases; unmatched junction nucleotides: 6. CDR3 bases: TGCAGTGCGAAGGACAGGGTCCCCTACGAGCAGTACTTC. It codes for CSAKDRVPYEQYF.

This chain connects TRBV4-2 to TRBJ2-1, with 8 nucleotides matching TRBD1. There are 15 residues in the CDR3. Germline trimming cut 3 bases from V and 3 bases from J; bases unmatched to any gene: 4. Germline V gives CDR1 LGHNA, CDR2 YNFKEQ. In DNA form, the CDR3 reads TGTGCCAGCAGCCAGGGGACAGGAGTCTACAATGAGCAGTTCTTC. Translating it yields CASSQGTGVYNEQFF.

This clonotype was counted only a few times. The chain links TRBV21-1 to TRBJ1-2; the table's D call, TRBD1, was not checked against the DNA. TRBV21-1 is reported as a pseudogene. The CDR3 has 15 amino acids. The CDR3 loop reads CASSTRDSSAYGYTF. CDR3 nucleotides: TGTGCCAGCAGCACCCGGGACAGTTCCGCCTATGGCTACACCTTC.

This chain uses TRBV3-1 with TRBJ2-5, with 7 bases fitting TRBD2. The CDR3 totals 17 residues. V was pared by 0 bases and J by 2 bases, with 9 bases of the junction left unmatched. Germline CDR1 reads LGHDT; CDR2 reads YNNKEL (reference sequence). The CDR3 here is CASSQDRPGGYQETQYF. CDR3 DNA sequence: TGTGCCAGCAGCCAAGACCGACCGGGGGGATATCAAGAGACCCAGTACTTC.

This clonotype turned up a few times. This chain links TRBV11-3 with TRBJ2-6; TRBD1 might be the D (5 bases). Trimming removed 5 bases at V and 0 bases at J, with 8 bases between. The CDR3 extends over 15 amino acids. Per the germline V gene, CDR1 is SGHNT and CDR2 is YENEEA. The CDR3 nucleotides read TGTGCCAGCAGCATCGACAGCTCTGGGGCCAACGTCCTGACTTTC. Its translation: CASSIDSSGANVLTF.

The DNA of the CDR3 is TGTGCCAGCAGTGAATTGCAATATCAGGAGCAGTTCTTC. Its protein product is CASSELQYQEQFF. This chain uses TRBV25-1 with TRBJ2-1; D uncertain. This CDR3 spans 13 amino acids. V lost 1 base and J lost 10, with 11 bases in between. Germline V lookup: CDR1 MGHDK, CDR2 SYGVNS. Using reference TRBV25-1 and TRBJ2-1 for the parts outside the CDR3, the full variable domain is EADIYQTPRYLVIGTGKKITLECSQTMGHDKMYWYQQDPGMELHLIHYSYGVNSTEKGDLSSESTVSRIRTEHFPLTLESARPSHTSQYLCASSELQYQEQFFGPGTRLTVL.

This clonotype showed up many times. The V and J genes are TRBV14 and TRBJ1-4; a possible D gene is TRBD1 (5 bases). Trimming shortened V by 3 bases and J by 8 bases, and 16 bases separated the two germline ends. Germline V gives CDR1 SGHDN, CDR2 FVKESK. This CDR3 comprises 15 residues. The CDR3 here is CASSHLRGSNEKLFF. The DNA for the CDR3 is TGTGCCAGCAGCCACCTTAGGGGCTCAAACGAAAAACTGTTTTTT.

This chain uses TRBV29-1 with TRBJ2-5; 8 nucleotides agree with TRBD1. The CDR3 has 13 amino acids. Germline assignment: CDR1 SQVTM and CDR2 ANQGSEA. V dropped 5 bases and J dropped 4; count of bases not matched to a gene: 6. The chain's CDR3 is CSVLQGVGETQYF. Written as DNA, the CDR3 is TGCAGCGTTTTACAGGGGGTGGGAGAGACCCAGTACTTC.

This chain joins TRBV20-1 and TRBJ1-2; D is ambiguous. The germline gives CDR1 DFQATT, CDR2 SNEGSKA (reference sequence). The CDR3 consists of 13 residues. V dropped 5 bases and J dropped 5 bases, with 15 bases sitting between them. CDR3 sequence: CSASPGGSYGYTF. CDR3 in DNA: TGCAGTGCTTCCCCGGGAGGGTCTTATGGCTACACCTTC.

The chain joins TRBV12-3 or TRBV12-4 to TRBJ2-3; tentatively, D is TRBD2 (6 bases). Trimming removed 3 bases at V and 6 bases at J, with 22 bases between. The CDR3 is made up of 17 amino acids. CDR3 sequence reads: CASSLAGTAGSSDTQYF. The CDR3 DNA sequence: TGTGCCAGCAGTTTGGCTGGGACTGCGGGTAGTAGTGATACGCAGTATTTT.

The sample holds a few counts of this clonotype. This chain joins TRBV5-6 and TRBJ2-7; a weak D match, TRBD1 (5 bases). This CDR3 has 16 amino acids. The germline gives CDR1 SGHDT, CDR2 YYEEEE. Trimming removed 0 bases from V and 0 bases from J, with 13 bases in between. The CDR3 here is CASSLESGPYSYEQYF. DNA for the CDR3: TGTGCCAGCAGCTTGGAGTCAGGGCCCTACTCCTACGAGCAGTACTTC.

The chain joins TRBV11-2 to TRBJ2-7, with 9 bases lining up with TRBD2. The CDR3 contains 16 residues. The junction had 8 bases not matched to a gene; V was cut back by 5 bases and J by 0 bases. Germline CDR1 SGHAT, CDR2 FQNNGV. This CDR3 is CASSRRPSGASYEQYF. CDR3 in DNA: TGTGCCAGCAGCCGTCGACCTAGCGGGGCCTCCTACGAGCAGTACTTC.

This clonotype was found once. Because the CDR3 is missing its conserved closing phenylalanine or tryptophan, this is likely a read error. The J gene is TRBJ2-3, the V gene TRBV12-3 or TRBV12-4; D ambiguous. Deletions cut 3 bases from V and 4 bases from J, with 14 bases between. The CDR3 is 15 amino acids. The CDR3 nucleotides are TGTGCCAGCAGTTTCGGGCCCGTGGGGTCAGATACGCAGTATTCT. Translating gives CASSFGPVGSDTQYS.

This clonotype was observed at least ten times. The V and J genes are TRBV6-5 and TRBJ2-7; no clear D gene. This CDR3 comprises 14 residues. The ends were cut back, 2 bases at V and 6 bases at J, with 14 bases in the middle. Germline V gene data show CDR1 as MNHEY and CDR2 as SVGAGI. The CDR3 here is CASSYAIRRVEQYF. DNA of the CDR3: TGTGCCAGCAGTTACGCGATTCGTAGGGTCGAGCAGTACTTC.

The rearrangement joins TRBV5-1 to TRBJ2-1, with 7 bases matching TRBD2. J lost 8 bases, V lost 0 bases, and 8 bases had no gene match. This CDR3 is 15 amino acids long. Per the germline V gene, CDR1 is SGHRS and CDR2 is YFSETQ. The chain's CDR3 is CASSLEGSAGDEQFF. The CDR3 DNA reads as TGCGCCAGCAGCTTGGAGGGTAGCGCGGGGGATGAGCAGTTCTTC.

The gene calls are TRBV18 and TRBJ1-1, with D possibly being TRBD1 (6 bases). Germline loops: CDR1 KGHSH, CDR2 LQKENI. This CDR3 spans 16 amino acids. V was shortened by 3 bases and J by 6 bases, with 20 bases between the two germline ends. CDR3 nucleotides: TGTGCCAGCTCACCTCAGGGCGACGGGGGCAATTCTGAAGCTTTCTTT. Its translation: CASSPQGDGGNSEAFF. The whole variable domain, filled in from reference TRBV18 and TRBJ1-1, reads NAGVMQNPRHLVRRRGQEARLRCSPMKGHSHVYWYRQLPEEGLKFMVYLQKENIIDESGMPKERFSAEFPKEGPSILRIQQVVRGDSAAYFCASSPQGDGGNSEAFFGQGTRLTVV.

The chain employs TRBV10-3 and TRBJ1-2; 8 bases align to TRBD1. The CDR3 totals 15 residues. J was trimmed by 7 bases and V by 8 bases; bases with no gene match: 15. CDR1 is ENHRY, CDR2 SYGVKD, per germline. DNA of the CDR3: TGTGCCATCGGAGGGACAGGCGAAGTTCCTGGTGGCTACACCTTC. Translation gives CAIGGTGEVPGGYTF.